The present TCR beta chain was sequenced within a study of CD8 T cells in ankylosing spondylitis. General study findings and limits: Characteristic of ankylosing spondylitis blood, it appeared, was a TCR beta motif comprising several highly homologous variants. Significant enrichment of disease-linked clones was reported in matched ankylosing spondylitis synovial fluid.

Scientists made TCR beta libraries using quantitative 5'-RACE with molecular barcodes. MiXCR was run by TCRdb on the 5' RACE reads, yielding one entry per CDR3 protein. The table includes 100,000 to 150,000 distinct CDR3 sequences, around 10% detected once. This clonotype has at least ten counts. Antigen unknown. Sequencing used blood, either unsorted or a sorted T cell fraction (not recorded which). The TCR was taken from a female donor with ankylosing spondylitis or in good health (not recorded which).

This CDR3 reads CASSLEGRGGTEAFF. The DNA of the CDR3 is TGTGCCAGCAGCTTAGAGGGCAGGGGTGGCACTGAAGCTTTCTTT. This chain joins TRBV7-9 and TRBJ1-1, with a weak D call TRBD1 (6 bases). This CDR3 is 15 amino acids long. The germline V and J ends were trimmed by 1 base and 4 bases, with 13 bases remaining between them. Per germline, CDR1 SEHNR and CDR2 FQNEAQ (reference sequence).